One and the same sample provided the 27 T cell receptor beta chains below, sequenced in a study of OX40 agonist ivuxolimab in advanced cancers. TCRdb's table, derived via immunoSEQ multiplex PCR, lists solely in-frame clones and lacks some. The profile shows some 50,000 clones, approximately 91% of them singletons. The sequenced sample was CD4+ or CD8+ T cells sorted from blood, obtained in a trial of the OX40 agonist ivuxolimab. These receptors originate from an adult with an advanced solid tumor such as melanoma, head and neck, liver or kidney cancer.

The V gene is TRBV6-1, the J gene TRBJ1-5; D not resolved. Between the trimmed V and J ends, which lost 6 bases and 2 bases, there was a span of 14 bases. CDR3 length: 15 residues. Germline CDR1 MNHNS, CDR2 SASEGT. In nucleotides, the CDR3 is TGTGCCAGCAGAAGGACGGTCGAGGGCAATCAGCCCCAGCATTTT. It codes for CASRRTVEGNQPQHF.

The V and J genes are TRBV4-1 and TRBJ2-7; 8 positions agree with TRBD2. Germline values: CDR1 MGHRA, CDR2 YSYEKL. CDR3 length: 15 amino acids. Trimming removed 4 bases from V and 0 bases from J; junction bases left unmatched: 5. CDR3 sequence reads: CASSLGLAYSYEQYF. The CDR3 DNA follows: TGCGCCAGCAGCCTCGGACTAGCATACTCCTACGAGCAGTACTTC.

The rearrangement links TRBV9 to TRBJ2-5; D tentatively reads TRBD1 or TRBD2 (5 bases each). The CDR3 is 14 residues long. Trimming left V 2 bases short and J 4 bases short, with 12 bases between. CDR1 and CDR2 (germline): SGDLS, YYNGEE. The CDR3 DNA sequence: TGTGCCAGCAGCGTTGGGGGTATTGCAGAGACCCAGTACTTC. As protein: CASSVGGIAETQYF.

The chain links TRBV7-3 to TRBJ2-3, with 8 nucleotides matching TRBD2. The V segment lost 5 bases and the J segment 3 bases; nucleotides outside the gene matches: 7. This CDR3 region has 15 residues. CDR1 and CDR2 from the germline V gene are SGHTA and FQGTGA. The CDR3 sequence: CASSPRGGGTDTQYF. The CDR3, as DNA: TGTGCCAGCAGCCCACGGGGGGGCGGGACAGATACGCAGTATTTT.

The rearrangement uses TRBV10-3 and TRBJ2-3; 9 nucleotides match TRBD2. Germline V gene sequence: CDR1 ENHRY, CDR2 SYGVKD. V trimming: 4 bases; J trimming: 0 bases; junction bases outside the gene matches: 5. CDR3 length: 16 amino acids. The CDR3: CAISVLAGSSTDTQYF. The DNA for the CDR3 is TGTGCCATCAGTGTCCTAGCGGGATCAAGCACAGATACGCAGTATTTT.

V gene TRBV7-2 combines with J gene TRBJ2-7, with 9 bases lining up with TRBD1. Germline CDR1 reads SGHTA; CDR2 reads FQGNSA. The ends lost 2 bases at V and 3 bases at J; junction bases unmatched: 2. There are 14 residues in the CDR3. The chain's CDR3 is CASSLTGQGYEQYF. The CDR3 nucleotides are TGTGCCAGCAGCTTAACGGGACAGGGCTACGAGCAGTACTTC.

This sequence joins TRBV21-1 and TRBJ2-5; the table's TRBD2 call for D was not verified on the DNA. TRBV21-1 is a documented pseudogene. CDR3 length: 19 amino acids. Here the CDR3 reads CASSSRLAGGPVPQETQYF. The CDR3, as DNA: TGTGCCAGCAGCTCCAGACTAGCGGGAGGGCCCGTTCCACAAGAGACCCAGTACTTC.

The CDR3 spells CASSLTGYNGYTF. CDR3 sequence (DNA): TGTGCCAGCAGCTTGACAGGATACAATGGCTACACCTTC. This chain uses TRBV5-4 with TRBJ1-2; possible D gene TRBD1, 5 bases. The CDR3 has 13 residues. Germline V CDR1 and CDR2: SGHNT, YYREEE (reference sequence). The V gene lost 1 base and the J gene lost 6 bases, with 10 bases spanning the gap.

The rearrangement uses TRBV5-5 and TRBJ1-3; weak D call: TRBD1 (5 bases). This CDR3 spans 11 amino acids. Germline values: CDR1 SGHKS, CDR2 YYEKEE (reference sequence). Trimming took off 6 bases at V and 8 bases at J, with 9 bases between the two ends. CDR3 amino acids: CASNIGDTIYF. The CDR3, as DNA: TGTGCCAGCAACATAGGGGACACCATATATTTT.

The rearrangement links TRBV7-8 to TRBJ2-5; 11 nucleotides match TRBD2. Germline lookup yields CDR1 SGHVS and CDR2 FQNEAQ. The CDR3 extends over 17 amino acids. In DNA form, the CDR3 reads TGTGCTTCCCGGGAGAGTCTAGCGGGAGGATTAGGGAAGACCCAGTACTTC. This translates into CASRESLAGGLGKTQYF. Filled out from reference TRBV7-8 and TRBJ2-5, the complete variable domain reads GAGVSQSPRYKVAKRGQDVALRCDPISGHVSLFWYQQALGQGPEFLTYFQNEAQLDKSGLPSDRFFAERPEGSVSTLKIQRTQQEDSAVYLCASRESLAGGLGKTQYFGPGTRLLVL.

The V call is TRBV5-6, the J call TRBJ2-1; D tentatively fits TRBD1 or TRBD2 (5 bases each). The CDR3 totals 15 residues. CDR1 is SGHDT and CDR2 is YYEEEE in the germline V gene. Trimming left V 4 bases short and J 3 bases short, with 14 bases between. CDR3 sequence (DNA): TGTGCCAGCAGCCTGGGGGTTGGCGGCTACAATGAGCAGTTCTTC. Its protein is CASSLGVGGYNEQFF.

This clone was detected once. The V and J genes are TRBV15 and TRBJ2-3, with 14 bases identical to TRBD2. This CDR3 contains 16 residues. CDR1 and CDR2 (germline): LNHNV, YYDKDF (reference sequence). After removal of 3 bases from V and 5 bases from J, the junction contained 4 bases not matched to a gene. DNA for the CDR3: TGTGCCACCAGCAGGGGACTAGCGGGAGTGCAAGATACGCAGTATTTT. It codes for CATSRGLAGVQDTQYF.

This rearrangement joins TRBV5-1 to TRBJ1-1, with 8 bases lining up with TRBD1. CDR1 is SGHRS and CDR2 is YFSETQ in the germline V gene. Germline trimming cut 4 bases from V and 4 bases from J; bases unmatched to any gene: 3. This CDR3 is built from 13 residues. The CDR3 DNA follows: TGCGCCAGCAGCCTCGACAGGGGCACTGAAGCTTTCTTT. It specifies CASSLDRGTEAFF. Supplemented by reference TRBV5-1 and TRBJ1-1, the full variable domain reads KAGVTQTPRYLIKTRGQQVTLSCSPISGHRSVSWYQQTPGQGLQFLFEYFSETQRNKGNFPGRFSGRQFSNSRSEMNVSTLELGDSALYLCASSLDRGTEAFFGQGTRLTVV.

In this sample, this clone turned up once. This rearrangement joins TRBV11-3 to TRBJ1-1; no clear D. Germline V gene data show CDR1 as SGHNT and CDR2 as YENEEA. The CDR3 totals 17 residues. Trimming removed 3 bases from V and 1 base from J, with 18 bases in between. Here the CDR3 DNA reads TGTGCCAGCAGCTTGACGTATTGGCAGGTAAAGAACACTGAAGCTTTCTTT. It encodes CASSLTYWQVKNTEAFF.

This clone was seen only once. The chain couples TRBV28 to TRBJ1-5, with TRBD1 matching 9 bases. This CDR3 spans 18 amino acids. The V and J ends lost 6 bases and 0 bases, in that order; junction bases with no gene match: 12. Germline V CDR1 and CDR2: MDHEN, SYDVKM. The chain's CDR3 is CASRPGQGTQLSNQPQHF. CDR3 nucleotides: TGTGCCAGCAGACCGGGACAGGGAACGCAACTTAGCAATCAGCCCCAGCATTTT. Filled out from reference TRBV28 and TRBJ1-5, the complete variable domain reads DVKVTQSSRYLVKRTGEKVFLECVQDMDHENMFWYRQDPGLGLRLIYFSYDVKMKEKGDIPEGYSVSREKKERFSLILESASTNQTSMYLCASRPGQGTQLSNQPQHFGDGTRLSIL.

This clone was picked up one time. DNA for the CDR3: TGTGCCAGCAGCGCCCGACTAGTAGAGAATGAGCAGTTCTTC. Translated, it gives CASSARLVENEQFF. The rearrangement uses TRBV11-2 and TRBJ2-1, with D perhaps matching TRBD2 (6 bases). The CDR3 is 14 amino acids. Germline CDR1 and CDR2: SGHAT and FQNNGV. The V and J ends lost 5 bases and 7 bases respectively, with 15 bases between them.

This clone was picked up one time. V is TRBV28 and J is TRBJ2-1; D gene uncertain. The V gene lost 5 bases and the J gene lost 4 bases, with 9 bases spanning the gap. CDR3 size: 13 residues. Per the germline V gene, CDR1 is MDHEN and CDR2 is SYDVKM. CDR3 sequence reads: CASSQSLYNEQFF. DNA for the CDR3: TGTGCCAGCAGTCAGTCTTTGTACAATGAGCAGTTCTTC. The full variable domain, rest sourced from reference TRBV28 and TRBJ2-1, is DVKVTQSSRYLVKRTGEKVFLECVQDMDHENMFWYRQDPGLGLRLIYFSYDVKMKEKGDIPEGYSVSREKKERFSLILESASTNQTSMYLCASSQSLYNEQFFGPGTRLTVL.

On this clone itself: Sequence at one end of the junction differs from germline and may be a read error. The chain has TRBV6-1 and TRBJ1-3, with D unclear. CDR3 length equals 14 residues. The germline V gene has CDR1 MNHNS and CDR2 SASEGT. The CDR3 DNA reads TGTGCCAGCAGGGAAGACAACTCTGGAAACACCATATATTTT. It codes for CASREDNSGNTIYF.

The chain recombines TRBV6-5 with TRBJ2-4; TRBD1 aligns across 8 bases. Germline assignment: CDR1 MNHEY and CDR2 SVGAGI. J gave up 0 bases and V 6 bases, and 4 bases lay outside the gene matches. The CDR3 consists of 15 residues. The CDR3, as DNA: TGTGCCAGCAGGCCGACAGGGGTAGCCAAAAACATTCAGTACTTC. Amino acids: CASRPTGVAKNIQYF.

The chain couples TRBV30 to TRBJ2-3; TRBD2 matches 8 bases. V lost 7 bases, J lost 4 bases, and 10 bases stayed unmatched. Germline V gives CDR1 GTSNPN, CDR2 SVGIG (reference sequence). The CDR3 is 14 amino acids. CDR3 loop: CASHGREGADTQYF. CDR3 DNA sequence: TGTGCCTCCCACGGACGGGAGGGGGCAGATACGCAGTATTTT.

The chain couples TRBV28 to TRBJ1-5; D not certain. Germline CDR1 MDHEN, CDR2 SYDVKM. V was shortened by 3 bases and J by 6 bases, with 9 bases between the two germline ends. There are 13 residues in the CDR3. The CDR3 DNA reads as TGTGCCAGCAGTTTGGCCGGGTCTCAGCCCCAGCATTTT. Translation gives CASSLAGSQPQHF.

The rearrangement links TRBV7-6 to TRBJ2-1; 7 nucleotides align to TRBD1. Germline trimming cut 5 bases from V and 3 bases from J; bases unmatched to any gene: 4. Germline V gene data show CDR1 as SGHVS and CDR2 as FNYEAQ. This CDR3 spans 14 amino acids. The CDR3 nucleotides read TGTGCCAGCAGCCTAGGACAGGTCTACAATGAGCAGTTCTTC. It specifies CASSLGQVYNEQFF.

For the CDR3, the DNA is TGTGCCAGTAGAGAAAGCGGGGCCTTTACTAGCACAGATACGCAGTATTTT. Protein sequence: CASRESGAFTSTDTQYF. The J gene is TRBJ2-3, the V gene TRBV19, with 7 bases lining up with TRBD2. The CDR3 length is 17 residues. V lost 6 bases to trimming and J lost 0 bases; unmatched junction nucleotides: 12. Germline V gene sequence: CDR1 LNHDA, CDR2 SQIVND (reference sequence).

CDR3 residues: CASSLGAVSYEQYF. CDR3 DNA sequence: TGTGCCAGCAGCTTAGGAGCAGTCTCCTACGAGCAGTACTTC. The V and J genes are TRBV7-9 and TRBJ2-7; D is ambiguous. Trimming shortened V by 1 base and J by 0 bases, and 7 bases separated the two germline ends. The CDR3 sequence is 14 residues long. CDR1 and CDR2 from the germline V gene are SEHNR and FQNEAQ (reference sequence).

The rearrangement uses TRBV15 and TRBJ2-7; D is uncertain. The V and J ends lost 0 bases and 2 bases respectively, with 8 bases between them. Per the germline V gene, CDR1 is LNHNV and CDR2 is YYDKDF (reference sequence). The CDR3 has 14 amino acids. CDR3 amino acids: CATSRDKGPYEQYF. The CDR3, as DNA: TGTGCCACCAGCAGAGACAAGGGTCCCTACGAGCAGTACTTC. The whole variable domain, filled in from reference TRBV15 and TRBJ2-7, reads DAMVIQNPRYQVTQFGKPVTLSCSQTLNHNVMYWYQQKSSQAPKLLFHYYDKDFNNEADTPDNFQSRRPNTSFCFLDIRSPGLGDTAMYLCATSRDKGPYEQYFGPGTRLTVT.

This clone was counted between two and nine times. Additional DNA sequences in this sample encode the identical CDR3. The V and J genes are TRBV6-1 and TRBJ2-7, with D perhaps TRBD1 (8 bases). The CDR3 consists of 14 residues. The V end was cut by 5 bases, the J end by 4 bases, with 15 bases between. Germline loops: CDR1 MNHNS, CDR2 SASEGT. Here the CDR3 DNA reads TGTGCCAGCAGTCCAACAGGGGGGGGGTACGAGCAGTACTTC. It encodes CASSPTGGGYEQYF.

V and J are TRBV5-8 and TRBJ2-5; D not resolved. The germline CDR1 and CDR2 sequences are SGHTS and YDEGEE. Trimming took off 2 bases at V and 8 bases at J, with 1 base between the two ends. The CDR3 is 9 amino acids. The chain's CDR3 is CASSFTQYF. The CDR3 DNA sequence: TGTGCCAGCAGCTTCACCCAGTACTTC.